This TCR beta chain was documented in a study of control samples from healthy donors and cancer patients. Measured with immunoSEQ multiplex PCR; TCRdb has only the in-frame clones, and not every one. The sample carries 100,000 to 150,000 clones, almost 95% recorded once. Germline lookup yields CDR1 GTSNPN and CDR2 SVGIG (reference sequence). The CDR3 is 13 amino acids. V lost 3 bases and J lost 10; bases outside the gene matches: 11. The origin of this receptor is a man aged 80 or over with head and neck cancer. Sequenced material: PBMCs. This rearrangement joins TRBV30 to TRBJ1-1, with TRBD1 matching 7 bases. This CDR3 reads CAWRLTGRSSAFF. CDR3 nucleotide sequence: TGTGCCTGGAGATTGACAGGGCGGAGTTCAGCTTTCTTT.